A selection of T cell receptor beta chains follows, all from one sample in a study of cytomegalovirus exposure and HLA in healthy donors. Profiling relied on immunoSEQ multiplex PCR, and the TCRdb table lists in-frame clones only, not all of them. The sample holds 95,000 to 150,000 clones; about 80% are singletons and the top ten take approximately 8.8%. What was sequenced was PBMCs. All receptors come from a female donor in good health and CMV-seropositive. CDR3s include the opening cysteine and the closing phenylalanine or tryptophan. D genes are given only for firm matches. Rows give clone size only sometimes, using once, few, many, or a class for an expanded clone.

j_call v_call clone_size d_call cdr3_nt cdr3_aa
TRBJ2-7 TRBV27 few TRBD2 TGTGCCAGCAGTTTGAGGCTAGCGGGGGGCTCCTACGAGCAGTACTTC CASSLRLAGGSYEQYF
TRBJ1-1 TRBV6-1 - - TGTGCCAGCAGTGAAGAGGGAGGGGCTTTCTTT CASSEEGGAFF
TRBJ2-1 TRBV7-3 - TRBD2 TGTGCCAGCAGCTCATATAGCGGGGGGTGGAATGAGCAGTTCTTC CASSSYSGGWNEQFF
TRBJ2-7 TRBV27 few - TGTGCCAGCAGAGAGGGTATGGGTCGCGAGCAGTACTTC CASREGMGREQYF
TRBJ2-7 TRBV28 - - TGTGCCAGCAGTCCCGGGACACCTTACGAGCAGTACTTC CASSPGTPYEQYF
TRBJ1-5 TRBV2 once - TGTGCCAGCAGGGACATCGGGTGGAGCAATCAGCCCCAGCATTTT CASRDIGWSNQPQHF
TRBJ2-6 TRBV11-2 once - TGTGCCAGCAGCTTAGGGCGGGCCAACGTCCTGACTTTC CASSLGRANVLTF
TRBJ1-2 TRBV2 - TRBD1 TGTGCCAGCAGTGGGCCGACAGGGCTTAACTATGGCTACACCTTC CASSGPTGLNYGYTF
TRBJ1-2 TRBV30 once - TGTGCCTGGAGTGTACAGGGTGTCTATGGCTACACCTTC CAWSVQGVYGYTF
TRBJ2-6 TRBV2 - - TGTGCCAGGCACGAAGTAGAGACTGGGGCCAACGTCCTGACTTTC CARHEVETGANVLTF
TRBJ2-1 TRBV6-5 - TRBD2 TGTGCCAGCAGTTTTCCTCCGGGACTAGCGAACAATGAGCAGTTCTTC CASSFPPGLANNEQFF
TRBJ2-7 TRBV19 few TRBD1 TGTGCCAGTACCCCGGGGCAGGGGGTAAGCTACGAGCAGTACTTC CASTPGQGVSYEQYF
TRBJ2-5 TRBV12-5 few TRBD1 TGTGCTAGTGCCCTGCGGGGACAGGGTAGACAAGAGACCCAGTACTTC CASALRGQGRQETQYF
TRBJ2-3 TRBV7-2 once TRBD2 TGTGCCAGCAGCTTGGCGGGGGGACGCACAGATACGCAGTATTTT CASSLAGGRTDTQYF
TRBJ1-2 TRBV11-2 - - TGTGCCAGCAGCCCACAGGTTAACTATGGCTACACCTTC CASSPQVNYGYTF
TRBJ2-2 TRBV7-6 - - TGTGCCAGCAGCTTATCGCCGGTCACCGGGGAGCTGTTTTTT CASSLSPVTGELFF
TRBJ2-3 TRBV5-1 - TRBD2 TGCGCCAGCAGCTTGGCCGGGGCTAGCGGGGGCACAGATACGCAGTATTTT CASSLAGASGGTDTQYF
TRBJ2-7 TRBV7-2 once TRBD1 TGTGCCAGCAGCCTAGCGACGACAGGGGCCTCCTACGAGCAGTACTTC CASSLATTGASYEQYF
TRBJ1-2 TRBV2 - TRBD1 TGTGCCAGCAGTCTCCGCGGGACAGGGGACTATGGCTACACCTTC CASSLRGTGDYGYTF
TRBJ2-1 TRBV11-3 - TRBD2 TGTGCCAGCAGCTTAGACGGCGGGGGAAACTCCTACAATGAGCAGTTCTTC CASSLDGGGNSYNEQFF
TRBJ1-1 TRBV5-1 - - TGCGCCAGCAAGGGGACACCCATGAACACTGAAGCTTTCTTT CASKGTPMNTEAFF
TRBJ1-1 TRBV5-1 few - TGCGCCAGCAGCTTGGCTTCCGGACAGAACACTGAAGCTTTCTTT CASSLASGQNTEAFF